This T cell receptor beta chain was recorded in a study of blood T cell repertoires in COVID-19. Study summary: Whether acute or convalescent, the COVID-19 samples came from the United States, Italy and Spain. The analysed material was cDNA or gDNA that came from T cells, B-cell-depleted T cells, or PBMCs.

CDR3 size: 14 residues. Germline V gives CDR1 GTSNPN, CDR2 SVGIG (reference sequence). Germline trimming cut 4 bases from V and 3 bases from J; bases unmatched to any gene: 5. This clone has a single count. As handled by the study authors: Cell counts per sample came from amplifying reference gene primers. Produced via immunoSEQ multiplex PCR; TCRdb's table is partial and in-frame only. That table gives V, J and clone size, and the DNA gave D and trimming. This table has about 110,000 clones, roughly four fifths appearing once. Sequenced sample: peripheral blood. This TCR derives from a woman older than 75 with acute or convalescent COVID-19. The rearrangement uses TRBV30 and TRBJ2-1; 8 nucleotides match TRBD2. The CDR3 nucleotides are TGTGCCTGGAACAAAGCGGGAGTCTACAATGAGCAGTTCTTC. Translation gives CAWNKAGVYNEQFF. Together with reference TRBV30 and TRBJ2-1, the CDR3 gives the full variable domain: SQTIHQWPATLVQPVGSPLSLECTVEGTSNPNLYWYRQAAGRGLQLLFYSVGIGQISSEVPQNLSASRPQDRQFILSSKKLLLSDSGFYLCAWNKAGVYNEQFFGPGTRLTVL.